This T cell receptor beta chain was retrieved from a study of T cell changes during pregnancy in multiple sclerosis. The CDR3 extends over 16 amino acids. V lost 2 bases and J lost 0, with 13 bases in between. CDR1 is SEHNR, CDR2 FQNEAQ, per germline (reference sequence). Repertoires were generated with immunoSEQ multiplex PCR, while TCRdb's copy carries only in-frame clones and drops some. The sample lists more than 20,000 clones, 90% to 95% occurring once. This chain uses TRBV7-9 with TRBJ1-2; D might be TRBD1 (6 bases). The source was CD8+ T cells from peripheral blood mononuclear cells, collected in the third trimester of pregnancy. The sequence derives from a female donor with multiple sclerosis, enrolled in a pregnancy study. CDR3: CASSLLGHTANYGYTF. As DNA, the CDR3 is TGTGCCAGCAGCTTATTGGGACACACAGCTAACTATGGCTACACCTTC.